The clone carrying this T cell receptor (beta chain) appeared a few times. The antigen remains undetermined. This sample was included in a study of T cells in localized non-small cell lung cancer. Findings of the study overall: The study linked higher blood T cell density to longer overall survival. Across samples, adjacent lung featured a median around 55 of the top 100 tumor clones. There was higher T cell clonality in uninvolved adjacent lung than in tumor, and it was highest there.

Clones were sequenced by immunoSEQ multiplex PCR, and TCRdb holds only the in-frame ones, with some missing. Here the sample spans around 2,600 clones, around 25% being singletons. The CDR3 sequence is 14 residues long. The V segment lost 9 bases and the J segment 6 bases; nucleotides outside the gene matches: 8. Germline V gives CDR1 LNHDA, CDR2 SQIVND (reference sequence). V gene TRBV19 combines with J gene TRBJ2-2; TRBD1 agrees at 9 bases. The specimen comprised lung tumor tissue, sampled before any cancer treatment. This receptor was obtained from a man aged 40 to 70 with stage I squamous cell lung carcinoma. CDR3 sequence reads: CASRGTGIAGELFF. For the CDR3, the DNA is TGTGCCAGCAGGGGGACAGGGATAGCCGGGGAGCTGTTTTTT. Filled out from reference TRBV19 and TRBJ2-2, the complete variable domain reads DGGITQSPKYLFRKEGQNVTLSCEQNLNHDAMYWYRQDPGQGLRLIYYSQIVNDFQKGDIAEGYSVSREKKESFPLTVTSAQKNPTAFYLCASRGTGIAGELFFGEGSRLTVL.